This entry describes one T cell receptor (beta chain). Its antigen is not identified. This sample is drawn from a study of T cell repertoires in cytomegalovirus infection. Study-level background: Shared public TCR beta signatures pointed to both CMV infection and a matching HLA type.

This CDR3 has 15 residues. Unmatched junction bases numbered 4, after V lost 5 bases and J lost 4 bases. Germline V gene data show CDR1 as SEHNR and CDR2 as FQNEAQ (reference sequence). Each CDR3 protein is one row after TCRdb ran MiXCR on the reads. The repertoire holds fewer than 1,000,000 distinct CDR3 sequences, with about 33% as singletons. This TCR was recovered from a human donor in good health (CMV status not recorded). Some clones in this sample may be carry-over from other donors' samples. The chain recombines TRBV7-9 with TRBJ2-3; 12 bases agree with TRBD2. The sample here was cultured CD8+ T cells from PBMCs, taken from culture after CMV antigen stimulation. The CDR3 bases are TGTGCCAGCAGCCAGCTAGCGGGGGGGGCAGATACGCAGTATTTT. Translation: CASSQLAGGADTQYF.